This T cell receptor beta chain comes out of a study of blood T cells in healthy people across ages. Study observations and caveats: As age increased, TCR beta diversity per million T cells fell in a roughly linear fashion. Any conclusive comparison of naive versus antigen-experienced cells was prevented by using unsorted PBMCs.

From germline, CDR1 is SGHTA and CDR2 FQGNSA. V shed 1 base and J shed 1 base, with 11 bases lying between them. The CDR3 covers 15 residues. This clonotype was seen only a few times. Its cognate antigen is unknown. They isolated at least 6 million PBMCs from each sample. Next came a second PCR, run for 7 to 11 cycles, which used a sample-barcoded 5' primer along with a J-beta primer mix. Every sample gave at least 3 million paired-end reads containing CDR3. From the 5' RACE reads, TCRdb called clonotypes with MiXCR, one entry per CDR3 protein. The data contain roughly 500,000 distinct CDR3 sequences, roughly a quarter of them singletons.

The V and J genes are TRBV7-2 and TRBJ2-7; D is undetermined. The sequencing sample was made of blood. The TCR comes from a woman aged 70-85 years in good health. This chain's CDR3 is CASSLEITQSYEQYF. The DNA for the CDR3 is TGTGCCAGCAGCTTAGAAATAACCCAATCCTACGAGCAGTACTTC.